The next 3 T cell receptor beta chains were all read from a single sample in a study of beta chain features in type 1 diabetes (dated by TCRdb to the late 2010s). Results and caveats for the whole study, not just this receptor: In all four CD4+ subsets, TCRB CDR3 length was moderately but significantly shorter in type 1 diabetes patients.

The antigens these receptors bind are not known. Library method: the immunoSEQ multiplex PCR assay. The entire isolated RNA was reverse transcribed using the High Capacity cDNA Reverse Transcription Kit, and thus expressed TCRB transcripts were sequenced. TCRdb obtained this table from immuneACCESS and retained in-frame rearrangements with V and J assigned. These tables miss some clones; where compared with another copy, unresolved V genes account for less than half of the shortfall, and the remainder is unexplained. For this sample there are 640,000 or so clones; 13% appear just once. The ten biggest clones cover roughly 0.022% of the sample. Sequenced input: naive CD4+ T cells from blood. Sample cell subset or site, as interpreted from the label and publication: true naive CD4+ T cells. The receptors were sampled from a man between 18 and 35 years old with type 1 diabetes.

This clone was seen a few times. The V call is TRBV27, the J call TRBJ2-3; possible D gene TRBD2, 6 bases. V lost 2 bases to trimming and J lost 0 bases, with 9 bases between them. Germline-derived CDR1 and CDR2 are MNHEY and SMNVEV (reference sequence). CDR3 length: 15 residues. The CDR3 loop reads CASSLRRGSTDTQYF. The CDR3 DNA follows: TGTGCCAGCAGTTTACGGCGGGGAAGCACAGATACGCAGTATTTT.

About this clone: A clone one base away is much larger, so this may be a read error. Other nucleotide sequences from this sample produce the same CDR3. V gene TRBV11-3 combines with J gene TRBJ2-7; D call uncertain. Trimming took 3 bases from V and 2 from J, leaving 2 bases between them. The CDR3 sequence is 11 residues long. Germline V gives CDR1 SGHNT, CDR2 YENEEA. CDR3 region: CASSFTYEQYF. The CDR3 coding sequence is TGTGCCAGCAGCTTTACCTACGAGCAGTACTTC.

This clone was picked up a small number of times. The genes are TRBV4-2 and TRBJ1-5; TRBD1 is a possible D gene (6 bases). V gave up 0 bases and J gave up 1 base, with 7 bases separating them. CDR3 length equals 15 residues. The germline V gene has CDR1 LGHNA and CDR2 YNFKEQ. The CDR3 loop is CASSQDGGSNQPQHF. DNA for the CDR3: TGTGCCAGCAGCCAAGATGGGGGCAGCAATCAGCCCCAGCATTTT.